These T cell receptor beta chains were read from a single sample in a study of T cell responses to AZD1222 COVID-19 vaccine. Clones were sequenced by immunoSEQ multiplex PCR, and TCRdb holds only the in-frame ones, with some missing. This table has 200,000 or so clones, 85% to 95% appearing once. The starting material was peripheral blood, obtained 28 days after the second AZD1222 dose. The receptors come from an adult who received the AZD1222 COVID-19 vaccine. CDR3s include the opening cysteine and the closing phenylalanine or tryptophan. D genes are given only for firm matches. Only part of the rows carry a size: once, few, many, or a class if the clone is expanded.

J | size | D | V | CDR3 | DNA
TRBJ1-2 | NA | NA | TRBV18 | CASSPKGGDGYTF | TGTGCCAGCTCACCAAAAGGGGGAGATGGCTACACCTTC
TRBJ1-1 | NA | NA | TRBV15 | CATREYTEAFF | TGTGCCACCAGAGAATACACTGAAGCTTTCTTT
TRBJ1-3 | NA | NA | TRBV7-8 | CASSRGHSGNTIYF | TGTGCCAGCAGCAGGGGACACTCTGGAAACACCATATATTTT
TRBJ2-3 | once | TRBD2 | TRBV2 | CASSVGGGGTDTQYF | TGTGCCAGCAGTGTTGGTGGGGGGGGCACAGATACGCAGTATTTT
TRBJ1-2 | NA | NA | TRBV5-1 | CASSPTLGFEDGYTF | TGCGCCAGCAGCCCCACCCTCGGGTTTGAAGATGGCTACACCTTC
TRBJ1-3 | NA | NA | TRBV7-2 | CASSLAIRNTIYF | TGTGCCAGCAGCTTAGCAATAAGAAACACCATATATTTT
TRBJ1-2 | NA | NA | TRBV10-3 | CAIWDPGSMSYGYTF | TGTGCCATTTGGGACCCCGGCAGTATGAGCTATGGCTACACCTTC
TRBJ1-1 | once | NA | TRBV6-5 | CASSRGVDTEAFF | TGTGCCAGCAGTAGGGGGGTTGACACTGAAGCTTTCTTT
TRBJ1-4 | NA | TRBD1 | TRBV5-1 | CASSSTGGVHEKLFF | TGCGCCAGCAGCTCAACAGGGGGCGTCCACGAAAAACTGTTTTTT
TRBJ1-2 | NA | TRBD1 | TRBV5-4 | CASSLGRVTGNYGYTF | TGTGCCAGCAGCTTGGGGCGGGTGACAGGGAACTATGGCTACACCTTC
TRBJ1-5 | NA | TRBD1 | TRBV3-1/TRBV3-2 | CASTTGQAQPQHF | TGTGCCAGCACGACAGGGCAGGCTCAGCCCCAGCATTTT
TRBJ1-3 | NA | NA | TRBV28 | CASTTGRNTIYF | TGTGCCAGCACTACAGGGAGAAACACCATATATTTT
TRBJ1-6 | NA | NA | TRBV7-8 | CASSVTGVNSPLHF | TGTGCCAGCAGCGTAACAGGCGTTAATTCACCCCTCCACTTT
TRBJ1-2 | NA | NA | TRBV7-2 | CASSLATGDYGYTF | TGTGCCAGCAGCTTAGCGACAGGTGACTATGGCTACACCTTC
TRBJ1-5 | once | NA | TRBV28 | CASSFGGYSNQPQHF | TGTGCCAGCAGTTTCGGCGGATATAGCAATCAGCCCCAGCATTTT
TRBJ2-6 | NA | NA | TRBV5-1 | CASSLAVGSGANVLTF | TGCGCCAGCAGCTTGGCCGTGGGTTCCGGGGCCAACGTCCTGACTTTC
TRBJ2-5 | NA | TRBD2 | TRBV11-2 | CASSLGTSGGGTQYF | TGTGCCAGCAGCTTAGGGACTAGTGGGGGAGGAACCCAGTACTTC
TRBJ2-5 | NA | NA | TRBV27 | CASSPSRTHGETQYF | TGTGCCAGCAGTCCTAGCAGGACGCACGGCGAGACCCAGTACTTC
TRBJ1-4 | few | NA | TRBV18 | CASSLQRGEEKLFF | TGTGCCAGCTCACTGCAAAGGGGTGAGGAAAAACTGTTTTTT
TRBJ2-7 | NA | NA | TRBV5-1 | CASSLGEPGSYEQYF | TGCGCCAGCAGCTTAGGGGAACCAGGTTCCTACGAGCAGTACTTC
TRBJ1-1 | NA | TRBD1 | TRBV5-1 | CASSLAQGAGNTEAFF | TGCGCCAGCAGCTTGGCACAGGGGGCAGGGAACACTGAAGCTTTCTTT
TRBJ2-7 | NA | NA | TRBV4-3 | CASSQDWGPSYEQYF | TGCGCCAGCAGCCAAGATTGGGGGCCCTCCTACGAGCAGTACTTC
TRBJ1-1 | NA | TRBD1 | TRBV27 | CASSLYLGDRGAPLEAFF | TGTGCCAGCAGTTTATACCTCGGGGACAGGGGAGCACCCCTTGAAGCTTTCTTT
TRBJ1-1 | NA | TRBD1 | TRBV6-5 | CASSTGTAAFF | TGTGCCAGCAGTACCGGGACAGCCGCTTTCTTT
TRBJ1-2 | few | NA | TRBV29-1 | CSVRGPKGYTF | TGCAGCGTTAGGGGCCCGAAGGGCTACACCTTC
TRBJ1-3 | NA | NA | TRBV27 | CASSLSSSSGNTIYF | TGTGCCAGCAGTTTATCCAGTAGCTCTGGAAACACCATATATTTT
TRBJ2-3 | NA | NA | TRBV7-9 | CASSLNGGPSTDTQYF | TGTGCCAGCAGTTTAAACGGGGGGCCTAGCACAGATACGCAGTATTTT
TRBJ2-1 | NA | NA | TRBV7-3 | CASSSAPGAHNEQFF | TGTGCCAGCAGCTCAGCTCCAGGGGCGCACAATGAGCAGTTCTTC
TRBJ2-5 | once | TRBD1 | TRBV5-5 | CASRQGTGSQETQYF | TGTGCCAGCAGACAAGGGACAGGATCGCAAGAGACCCAGTACTTC
TRBJ2-5 | NA | NA | TRBV5-4 | CASSFVRGQETQYF | TGTGCCAGCAGCTTTGTCAGGGGTCAAGAGACCCAGTACTTC
TRBJ2-3 | NA | TRBD1 | TRBV19 | CASSGTGASTDTQYF | TGTGCCAGTAGTGGGACAGGGGCGAGCACAGATACGCAGTATTTT
TRBJ1-4 | NA | NA | TRBV5-5 | CASSLRSPNEKLFF | TGTGCCAGCAGCTTACGCAGCCCTAATGAAAAACTGTTTTTT
TRBJ2-3 | NA | NA | TRBV2 | CASSDRSVADTQYF | TGTGCCAGCAGTGATCGAAGCGTGGCAGATACGCAGTATTTT
TRBJ1-2 | NA | NA | TRBV19 | CASSIGGEAPYGYTF | TGTGCCAGTAGTATCGGCGGCGAAGCCCCCTATGGCTACACCTTC
TRBJ2-5 | once | NA | TRBV7-7 | CASSPAGAGQETQYF | TGTGCCAGCAGCCCCGCCGGGGCAGGGCAAGAGACCCAGTACTTC
TRBJ2-3 | NA | NA | TRBV7-9 | CASSQGLTGHPDTQYF | TGTGCCAGCAGCCAAGGGCTTACAGGGCACCCAGATACGCAGTATTTT
TRBJ1-5 | NA | NA | TRBV2 | CASSEMTTYQPQHF | TGTGCCAGCAGTGAAATGACAACATATCAGCCCCAGCATTTT
TRBJ1-1 | NA | NA | TRBV30 | CAWFGWGGHTEAFF | TGTGCCTGGTTCGGATGGGGTGGGCACACTGAAGCTTTCTTT
TRBJ1-6 | few | NA | TRBV19 | CASSMVQGQSPLHF | TGTGCCAGTAGTATGGTTCAGGGCCAATCACCCCTCCACTTT
TRBJ2-2 | NA | NA | TRBV18 | CASSPPRFSGVVRPGELFF | TGTGCCAGCTCACCACCGAGGTTCTCTGGAGTGGTACGGCCCGGGGAGCTGTTTTTT
TRBJ1-1 | once | TRBD1 | TRBV6-5 | CASRRRTGGNTEAFF | TGTGCCAGCAGACGCAGGACAGGTGGGAACACTGAAGCTTTCTTT
TRBJ2-7 | NA | TRBD1 | TRBV28 | CASEGAPLYEQYF | TGTGCCAGCGAGGGGGCCCCCCTCTACGAGCAGTACTTC
TRBJ1-1 | NA | NA | TRBV20-1 | CSASKTRNTEAFF | TGCAGTGCTAGTAAGACGAGGAACACTGAAGCTTTCTTT
TRBJ1-2 | NA | NA | TRBV20-1 | CSASTGAGYGYTF | TGCAGTGCTAGTACGGGGGCTGGCTATGGCTACACCTTC
TRBJ2-7 | NA | NA | TRBV2 | CASATGTLREQYF | TGTGCCAGCGCTACAGGGACGCTTCGCGAGCAGTACTTC
TRBJ2-7 | NA | NA | TRBV27 | CASRPIASGHRYEQYF | TGTGCCAGCAGACCCATCGCTTCGGGACACAGATACGAGCAGTACTTC
TRBJ2-7 | NA | TRBD2 | TRBV28 | CASSSVAGGFYEQYF | TGTGCCAGCAGTTCGGTAGCGGGGGGGTTCTACGAGCAGTACTTC
TRBJ2-5 | NA | NA | TRBV6-5 | CASRGGWDETQYF | TGTGCCAGCAGGGGCGGATGGGATGAGACCCAGTACTTC
TRBJ2-5 | once | NA | TRBV18 | CASSPDGGTQYF | TGTGCCAGCTCACCGGACGGGGGGACCCAGTACTTC
TRBJ2-1 | NA | NA | TRBV2 | CASSGYNEQFF | TGTGCCAGCAGTGGCTACAATGAGCAGTTCTTC
TRBJ1-2 | NA | NA | TRBV6-2/TRBV6-3 | CASSSRLDGYTF | TGTGCCAGCAGTTCGCGACTGGATGGCTACACCTTC
TRBJ1-5 | NA | NA | TRBV6-2/TRBV6-3 | CASSYSGGYQPQHF | TGTGCCAGCAGTTACTCGGGGGGATATCAGCCCCAGCATTTT
TRBJ1-2 | NA | TRBD1 | TRBV9 | CASSPGQGAAIGYTF | TGTGCCAGCAGCCCTGGACAGGGGGCTGCGATTGGCTACACCTTC
TRBJ2-3 | NA | NA | TRBV4-1 | CASSQEGYTQYF | TGCGCCAGCAGCCAAGAGGGATATACGCAGTATTTT
TRBJ1-1 | NA | NA | TRBV29-1 | CSVVLRASYTEAFF | TGCAGCGTTGTTCTCAGGGCTAGTTACACTGAAGCTTTCTTT